This passage covers 30 T cell receptor beta chains from one sample sequenced in a study of blood T cells in healthy people across ages. It was with a sample-barcoded 5' primer and a J-beta primer mix that a second PCR of roughly 6 to 12 cycles was run. TCRdb fed the 5' RACE reads into MiXCR, producing one record per CDR3 protein. This table has more than 500,000 distinct CDR3 sequences, roughly a quarter appearing once. The same data also contributed to another study, on T cells of mothers and their children.

Sequences were obtained from blood. The source of these receptors is a boy aged 2 to 10 in good health.

The V and J genes are TRBV6-5 and TRBJ2-2, with a weak D call TRBD2 (5 bases). V gave up 6 bases and J gave up 9 bases, with 20 bases separating them. In germline, CDR1 is MNHEY, CDR2 SVGAGI. The CDR3 spans 15 residues. CDR3 loop: CASRQTLASKWELFF. The CDR3 nucleotides read TGTGCCAGCAGACAGACACTGGCTAGCAAATGGGAGCTGTTTTTT.

There are a few counts of this clonotype. The chain uses TRBV20-1 and TRBJ1-2; D uncertain. This CDR3 has 11 amino acids. CDR1 is DFQATT and CDR2 is SNEGSKA in the germline V gene (reference sequence). Between the trimmed V and J ends, which lost 6 bases and 8 bases, there was a span of 13 bases. The CDR3 loop reads CSALPAGGYTF. CDR3 sequence (DNA): TGCAGTGCGCTCCCTGCGGGGGGCTACACCTTC.

The chain couples TRBV3-1 to TRBJ1-2; D perhaps matches TRBD1 (6 bases). Germline V gives CDR1 LGHDT, CDR2 YNNKEL (reference sequence). This CDR3 spans 13 amino acids. The V and J ends lost 1 base and 7 bases respectively, with 10 bases between them. CDR3 sequence reads: CASSQGGLSGYTF. The CDR3 DNA reads TGTGCCAGCAGCCAAGGGGGGCTGTCTGGCTACACCTTC.

This clonotype was recorded a few times. The chain couples TRBV5-1 to TRBJ2-7; 11 nucleotides align to TRBD1. Germline CDR1 SGHRS, CDR2 YFSETQ. Unmatched junction bases numbered 6, after V lost 2 bases and J lost 5 bases. CDR3 length: 15 amino acids. The CDR3 DNA is TGCGCCAGCAGCTTACGAGGACAGGGGGCCCACGAGCAGTACTTC. It codes for CASSLRGQGAHEQYF.

The rearrangement uses TRBV14 and TRBJ1-4; the D gene is possibly TRBD1 (5 bases). Trimming cost V 4 bases and J 11 bases, with 23 bases left between them. CDR3 length: 16 residues. Germline assignment: CDR1 SGHDN and CDR2 FVKESK. This CDR3 is CASSPPAGTPRTKLFF. CDR3 bases: TGTGCCAGCAGCCCACCGGCGGGGACTCCTCGTACGAAACTGTTTTTT.

This clonotype was picked up a small number of times. V usage is TRBV5-5 and J usage is TRBJ2-4; no clear D. Between the trimmed V and J ends, which lost 4 bases and 0 bases, there was a span of 11 bases. This CDR3 is built from 15 residues. From germline, CDR1 is SGHKS and CDR2 YYEKEE (reference sequence). The CDR3, as DNA: TGTGCCAGCAGCCCTTATGGGTTAGCCAAAAACATTCAGTACTTC. Translated, it gives CASSPYGLAKNIQYF. Variable domain in full (rest from reference TRBV5-5 and TRBJ2-4): DAGVTQSPTHLIKTRGQQVTLRCSPISGHKSVSWYQQVLGQGPQFIFQYYEKEERGRGNFPDRFSARQFPNYSSELNVNALLLGDSALYLCASSPYGLAKNIQYFGAGTRLSVL.

In this sample, this clonotype turned up a few times. This rearrangement joins TRBV9 to TRBJ2-3; TRBD1 matches at 8 bases. CDR1 SGDLS and CDR2 YYNGEE come from the germline V gene. Losses at the gene ends were 8 bases for V and 1 base for J; bases not matched to a gene: 15. The CDR3 is 17 residues long. The CDR3 here is CASTQGAFFAGTDTQYF. In DNA form, the CDR3 reads TGTGCCAGTACGCAGGGGGCGTTTTTTGCGGGCACAGATACGCAGTATTTT.

This clonotype was observed a handful of times. The chain combines TRBV3-1 with TRBJ2-5, with 7 bases matching TRBD2. Germline V CDR1 and CDR2: LGHDT, YNNKEL (reference sequence). The J segment lost 4 bases and the V segment lost 8 bases, leaving 7 bases of the junction unmatched. This CDR3 has 13 residues. DNA of the CDR3: TGTGCCAGCCTGGGACTATTGGGAGAGACCCAGTACTTC. It codes for CASLGLLGETQYF.

The gene calls are TRBV28 and TRBJ2-5, with a tentative D call TRBD2 (6 bases). Trimming shortened V by 5 bases and J by 0 bases, and 13 bases separated the two germline ends. CDR1 MDHEN and CDR2 SYDVKM come from the germline V gene. The length of the CDR3 is 15 residues. DNA for the CDR3: TGTGCCAGCAGTCCGGGTGGGGGGTACCAAGAGACCCAGTACTTC. Its protein product is CASSPGGGYQETQYF.

The chain has TRBV29-1 and TRBJ1-2; D gene uncertain. The CDR3 totals 13 residues. The V gene's germline CDR1 is SQVTM and CDR2 ANQGSEA. Trimming shortened V by 7 bases and J by 6 bases, and 18 bases separated the two germline ends. CDR3 sequence (DNA): TGCAGCGCCCGTCTCCCGTCCAGCCATGGCTACACCTTC. Residues: CSARLPSSHGYTF.

The chain employs TRBV28 and TRBJ1-4; 7 bases line up with TRBD1. The CDR3 is made up of 15 amino acids. Per the germline V gene, CDR1 is MDHEN and CDR2 is SYDVKM. V was pared by 8 bases and J by 7 bases, with 13 bases of the junction left unmatched. DNA for the CDR3: TGTGCCAGCGGTCCATTTGACAGGGTCAGTGAAAAACTGTTTTTT. Protein sequence: CASGPFDRVSEKLFF.

V usage is TRBV20-1 and J usage is TRBJ2-1; TRBD1 might be the D (5 bases). CDR1 and CDR2 (germline): DFQATT, SNEGSKA (reference sequence). V shed 4 bases and J shed 6 bases, with 13 bases lying between them. The CDR3 runs to 13 residues. The CDR3 protein is CSATGQVVNEQFF. Written as DNA, the CDR3 is TGCAGTGCTACAGGGCAGGTTGTCAATGAGCAGTTCTTC.

This clonotype has more than one count but fewer than ten. This chain connects TRBV24-1 to TRBJ1-3, with unresolved D. V gave up 7 bases and J gave up 0 bases, with 15 bases separating them. The CDR3 loop spans 16 amino acids. Germline CDR1 and CDR2: KGHDR and SFDVKD. CDR3 bases: TGTGCCACCAGGAAGCCCCGTGAAAGCTCTGGAAACACCATATATTTT. Its protein product is CATRKPRESSGNTIYF.

The CDR3 DNA reads as TGCAGTGCTAGTAAGGACAGTAATGAAAAACTGTTTTTT. This encodes CSASKDSNEKLFF. V is TRBV20-1 and J is TRBJ1-4; D possibly corresponds to TRBD1 (6 bases). The V gene lost 3 bases and the J gene lost 4 bases, with 9 bases spanning the gap. This CDR3 spans 13 amino acids. Per the germline V gene, CDR1 is DFQATT and CDR2 is SNEGSKA (reference sequence).

This clonotype was seen a handful of times. V gene TRBV12-5 combines with J gene TRBJ2-5, with TRBD1 as a possible D gene (5 bases). Germline CDR1 LGHNT, CDR2 FRNRAP. The CDR3 length is 17 residues. Trimming stripped 2 bases from V and 0 bases from J, with 16 bases between. The CDR3 protein is CASGLPKTDPYQETQYF. CDR3 nucleotides: TGTGCTAGTGGTTTGCCAAAGACAGACCCGTACCAAGAGACCCAGTACTTC.

The chain joins TRBV7-2 to TRBJ2-5; 12 nucleotides match TRBD1. The CDR3 runs 22 residues. J was trimmed by 6 bases and V by 4 bases; bases with no gene match: 27. CDR1 is SGHTA and CDR2 is FQGNSA in the germline V gene. The CDR3 protein is CASSSSWGQGALGRDGTKTQYF. The CDR3 coding sequence is TGTGCCAGCAGCTCTAGCTGGGGACAGGGGGCTTTGGGCCGGGACGGGACTAAGACCCAGTACTTC. Together with reference TRBV7-2 and TRBJ2-5, the CDR3 gives the full variable domain: GAGVSQSPSNKVTEKGKDVELRCDPISGHTALYWYRQSLGQGLEFLIYFQGNSAPDKSGLPSDRFSAERTGGSVSTLTIQRTQQEDSAVYLCASSSSWGQGALGRDGTKTQYFGPGTRLLVL.

A few counts support this clonotype. This chain joins TRBV11-2 and TRBJ2-3, with 7 bases that match TRBD2. V was clipped by 4 bases and J by 2 bases; unmatched bases: 9. The CDR3 spans 16 residues. Germline values: CDR1 SGHAT, CDR2 FQNNGV. This CDR3 reads CASSSGWGRDTDTQYF. The CDR3 nucleotides read TGTGCCAGCAGCTCGGGGTGGGGGAGGGACACAGATACGCAGTATTTT.

This chain uses TRBV6-5 with TRBJ1-1; the match to TRBD1 covers 10 bases. The CDR3 is 16 residues long. Per the germline V gene, CDR1 is MNHEY and CDR2 is SVGAGI. After removal of 4 bases from V and 5 bases from J, the junction contained 10 bases not matched to a gene. The CDR3 DNA reads TGTGCCAGCAGTTCGAGACAGGGGGCGCCGGGGACTGAAGCTTTCTTT. Its translation is CASSSRQGAPGTEAFF.

V usage is TRBV6-5 and J usage is TRBJ1-1; D unclear. The CDR3 runs 13 residues. Trimming left V 4 bases short and J 4 bases short, with 10 bases between. CDR1 and CDR2 from the germline V gene are MNHEY and SVGAGI. The CDR3: CASSSEGRTEAFF. The CDR3 DNA is TGTGCCAGCAGTTCCGAGGGTCGCACTGAAGCTTTCTTT.

The chain combines TRBV12-3 or TRBV12-4 with TRBJ1-2; D is uncertain. The V end lost 5 bases, the J end lost 8 bases, and 21 bases lay between the germline ends. This CDR3 has 15 amino acids. In DNA form, the CDR3 reads TGTGCCAGCAGTCTATCCGAGGACGCTATAGTCGGCTACACCTTC. Translated: CASSLSEDAIVGYTF.

The chain links TRBV15 to TRBJ2-1, with 10 positions matching TRBD1. The J call may be wrong; the DNA end is better matched by TRBJ2-5. This CDR3 spans 13 amino acids. CDR1 LNHNV and CDR2 YYDKDF come from the germline V gene (reference sequence). CDR3 protein: CATSGDRGETQYF. CDR3 DNA: TGTGCCACCAGCGGGGACAGGGGAGAGACCCAGTACTTC.

The chain joins TRBV11-2 to TRBJ2-7; possible D gene TRBD2, 6 bases. The germline CDR1 and CDR2 sequences are SGHAT and FQNNGV. Trimming removed 4 bases from V and 3 bases from J, with 13 bases in between. There are 14 residues in the CDR3. This chain's CDR3 is CASSWGAGLYEQYF. The CDR3 DNA sequence: TGTGCCAGCAGCTGGGGTGCGGGGCTCTACGAGCAGTACTTC.

CDR3 DNA: TGTGCCCATGACAGGGTGGTCACTGAAGCTTTCTTT. Protein: CAHDRVVTEAFF. The V call is TRBV30, the J call TRBJ1-1; TRBD1 matches 7 bases. J was trimmed by 4 bases and V by 8 bases; bases with no gene match: 7. Germline V CDR1 and CDR2: GTSNPN, SVGIG (reference sequence). This CDR3 has 12 residues.

This clonotype was detected a few times. This chain connects TRBV29-1 to TRBJ2-7; D is possibly TRBD2 (7 bases). Deletions cut 6 bases from V and 4 bases from J, with 19 bases between. The CDR3 extends over 14 amino acids. Germline CDR1 reads SQVTM; CDR2 reads ANQGSEA. The CDR3 DNA sequence: TGCAGCGTGGCTTGGGCGGGGGCCAATTACGAGCAGTACTTC. Its protein is CSVAWAGANYEQYF.

This clonotype occurred a few times. V gene TRBV29-1 combines with J gene TRBJ2-1; D ambiguous. Trimming removed 4 bases from V and 10 bases from J, with 11 bases in between. Germline assignment: CDR1 SQVTM and CDR2 ANQGSEA. CDR3 length: 11 residues. CDR3 protein: CSVGTWEEQFF. In nucleotides, the CDR3 is TGCAGCGTTGGGACCTGGGAAGAGCAGTTCTTC.

The V call is TRBV3-1, the J call TRBJ1-4; weak D call: TRBD1 (5 bases). V was pared by 5 bases and J by 0 bases, with 16 bases between. The CDR3 runs 17 residues. Germline-derived CDR1 and CDR2 are LGHDT and YNNKEL (reference sequence). The CDR3 spells CASSSGTGRATNEKLFF. CDR3 DNA: TGTGCCAGCAGCTCCGGGACGGGGAGAGCAACTAATGAAAAACTGTTTTTT. The full variable domain, with the rest looked up from reference TRBV3-1 and TRBJ1-4, is DTAVSQTPKYLVTQMGNDKSIKCEQNLGHDTMYWYKQDSKKFLKIMFSYNNKELIINETVPNRFSPKSPDKAHLNLHINSLELGDSAVYFCASSSGTGRATNEKLFFGSGTQLSVL.

This clonotype showed up many times. The chain has TRBV29-1 and TRBJ2-7; TRBD1 is a possible D gene (5 bases). CDR3 length: 13 amino acids. Germline CDR1 SQVTM, CDR2 ANQGSEA. Trimming left V 4 bases short and J 1 base short, with 11 bases between. The CDR3 is CSVAGRASYEQYF. The DNA of the CDR3 is TGCAGCGTTGCGGGCAGGGCGTCCTACGAGCAGTACTTC.

This clonotype occurred a few times. The rearrangement uses TRBV7-8 and TRBJ1-4, with 8 bases identical to TRBD1. Germline CDR1 is SGHVS and CDR2 is FQNEAQ. CDR3 size: 14 residues. Germline trimming cut 6 bases from V and 4 bases from J; bases unmatched to any gene: 4. The CDR3 DNA reads TGTGCCAGCAGTCAGGGGGCCGGTAATGAAAAACTGTTTTTT. Its protein is CASSQGAGNEKLFF.

This clonotype has more than one count but fewer than ten. This chain uses TRBV6-5 with TRBJ1-4; perhaps TRBD1 as D (5 bases). Germline V lookup: CDR1 MNHEY, CDR2 SVGAGI. The CDR3 is 16 residues long. Trimming pared 6 bases from V and 0 bases from J, leaving 14 bases between. CDR3 region: CASSLLSGATNEKLFF. CDR3 coding DNA: TGTGCCAGCAGCCTCCTTTCGGGGGCAACTAATGAAAAACTGTTTTTT.

This chain connects TRBV7-2 to TRBJ2-2, with 8 bases that match TRBD2. The CDR3 sequence is 15 residues long. V shed 4 bases, J shed 5 bases, and the junction held 6 bases outside the gene matches. Germline V gene data show CDR1 as SGHTA and CDR2 as FQGNSA. DNA of the CDR3: TGTGCCAGCAGCTCCCGGGGGGGTTCAACCGGGGAGCTGTTTTTT. Residues: CASSSRGGSTGELFF.